This TCR beta chain was sequenced in a study of blood T cell repertoires in COVID-19. Seattle patients were enrolled while actively infected and followed longitudinally. Trimming cost V 4 bases and J 4 bases; bases outside gene matches: 5. Germline values: CDR1 LGHNA, CDR2 YSLEER. There are 15 residues in the CDR3. In the authors' methods: For nucleated cells, counts were estimated from reference gene primer amplification. Libraries were prepared by immunoSEQ multiplex PCR; TCRdb keeps only in-frame clonotypes and omits some of them. From that table come the V and J calls and clone size; the DNA was used to work out D and trimming. The table records fewer than 200,000 clones, more than 75% of them present only once.

The sequencing input was peripheral blood. This rearrangement joins TRBV4-3 to TRBJ2-3; 10 bases match TRBD2. This TCR was recovered from a woman older than 75 with COVID-19, enrolled during active disease. The CDR3 loop reads CASSRTSGRADTQYF. CDR3 coding DNA: TGCGCCAGCAGCCGAACCAGCGGGAGGGCAGATACGCAGTATTTT.